A selection of T cell receptor beta chains follows, all from one sample in a study of radiation and T cells in renal cell carcinoma. The protocol was immunoSEQ multiplex PCR, while the TCRdb copy is restricted to in-frame clones and leaves out a portion. Found here are roughly 58,000 clones, about 80% of them singletons; the top ten hold about 6.3%. Sequenced material: blood, taken from a patient whose treatment included radiotherapy and nephrectomy. These receptors all stem from a man aged 60 to 69 with renal cell carcinoma. Each CDR3 is given with its conserved first and last residue. The order of the fields is D gene, J gene, clone size, V gene, CDR3 protein, CDR3 DNA. The D gene is left open where the match is weak. Rows give clone size only sometimes, using once, few, many, or a class for an expanded clone.

>-|TRBJ1-2|-|TRBV6-5
CASRGYGYTF
TGTGCCAGCAGGGGGTACGGCTACACCTTC
>-|TRBJ1-3|-|TRBV2
CASRITVSGNTIYF
TGTGCCAGCCGAATTACAGTTTCTGGAAACACCATATATTTT
>-|TRBJ1-4|-|TRBV30
CAWKGLGETNEKLFF
TGTGCCTGGAAAGGGTTGGGGGAGACTAATGAAAAACTGTTTTTT
>-|TRBJ1-2|-|TRBV25-1
CASSEYQDSARGYTF
TGTGCCAGCAGTGAATACCAGGACTCCGCTAGGGGCTACACCTTC
>-|TRBJ2-7|once|TRBV4-3
CASSQDSRGLYEQYF
TGCGCCAGCAGCCAAGATAGCCGGGGCCTCTACGAGCAGTACTTC
>TRBD2|TRBJ2-1|-|TRBV27
CASRLAGGPKEQFF
TGTGCCAGCCGACTAGCGGGAGGGCCAAAGGAGCAGTTCTTC
>-|TRBJ1-3|-|TRBV19
CASSFAQSDTIYF
TGTGCCAGTAGTTTCGCTCAGTCGGACACCATATATTTT
>-|TRBJ2-7|few|TRBV7-7
CASSPLEGGYEQYF
TGTGCCAGCAGCCCACTTGAGGGCGGCTACGAGCAGTACTTC
>TRBD2|TRBJ2-1|-|TRBV6-5
CASSFYSGGLEQFF
TGTGCCAGCAGTTTTTATAGCGGGGGTCTTGAGCAGTTCTTC
>TRBD1|TRBJ1-1|-|TRBV9
CASSVGHRGSTEAFF
TGTGCCAGCAGCGTAGGACACAGGGGGTCCACTGAAGCTTTCTTT
>-|TRBJ1-5|-|TRBV7-9
CASSGTNSNQPQHF
TGTGCCAGCAGCGGGACAAATAGCAATCAGCCCCAGCATTTT
>TRBD2|TRBJ2-3|-|TRBV5-1
CASRLTSGGSTDTQYF
TGCGCCAGCAGATTGACTAGCGGGGGAAGCACAGATACGCAGTATTTT
>-|TRBJ1-2|-|TRBV9
CASSVGRLDPYGYTF
TGTGCCAGCAGCGTAGGCCGACTCGACCCCTATGGCTACACCTTC
>-|TRBJ1-1|few|TRBV29-1
CSAGPADTEAFF
TGCAGCGCTGGGCCGGCGGACACTGAAGCTTTCTTT
>-|TRBJ2-1|-|TRBV7-9
CASDPNNEQFF
TGTGCCAGCGACCCCAACAATGAGCAGTTCTTC
>-|TRBJ2-7|-|TRBV10-3
CAISESSRRSYEQYF
TGTGCCATCAGTGAGTCATCCAGACGGTCCTACGAGCAGTACTTC
>TRBD2|TRBJ2-5|-|TRBV5-6
CASSNPYSRGETQYF
TGTGCCAGCAGCAACCCCTACTCGCGGGGGGAGACCCAGTACTTC
>-|TRBJ1-1|few|TRBV19
CASSMETGSVSEAFF
TGTGCCAGTAGTATGGAGACGGGGAGTGTCTCTGAAGCTTTCTTT
>TRBD2|TRBJ2-1|once|TRBV19
CASSSPSGRAWSYNEQFF
TGTGCCAGTAGTAGCCCTAGCGGGAGGGCCTGGTCCTACAATGAGCAGTTCTTC
>-|TRBJ2-5|once|TRBV25-1
CASSSLQGRETQYF
TGTGCCAGCAGTTCCCTACAGGGTCGGGAGACCCAGTACTTC
>-|TRBJ2-2|-|TRBV7-7
CASSTDRNTGELFF
TGTGCCAGCAGCACCGACAGGAACACCGGGGAGCTGTTTTTT
>-|TRBJ2-3|-|TRBV11-2
CASSLGSRDLNTQYF
TGTGCCAGCAGCTTAGGGTCCCGGGACTTAAATACGCAGTATTTT
>-|TRBJ1-2|-|TRBV5-4
CASSLAGVNYGYTF
TGTGCCAGCAGCTTGGCAGGGGTTAACTATGGCTACACCTTC
>TRBD1|TRBJ1-1|few|TRBV27
CASSRTGATWSAFF
TGTGCCAGCAGCCGTACAGGGGCCACCTGGTCGGCTTTCTTT
>TRBD1|TRBJ1-1|few|TRBV5-1
CASRGTGGFNTEAFF
TGCGCCAGCAGGGGAACAGGGGGCTTCAACACTGAAGCTTTCTTT
>-|TRBJ2-5|once|TRBV19
CASSWGTGMGETQYF
TGTGCCAGTAGTTGGGGTACAGGGATGGGCGAGACCCAGTACTTC
>TRBD1|TRBJ2-7|-|TRBV19
CASSPRDRGPYEQYF
TGTGCCAGTAGCCCACGGGACAGGGGGCCCTACGAGCAGTACTTC
>-|TRBJ2-3|-|TRBV7-6
CASSSTTSTTDTQYF
TGTGCCAGCAGCTCAACTACCTCGACCACAGATACGCAGTATTTT
>TRBD1|TRBJ2-3|-|TRBV2
CASSGTGGYRDTQYF
TGTGCCAGCAGTGGGACAGGGGGCTATAGAGATACGCAGTATTTT
>-|TRBJ2-3|once|TRBV9
CASSAPGEGAGTDTQYF
TGTGCCAGCAGCGCTCCGGGGGAGGGGGCGGGCACAGATACGCAGTATTTT
>TRBD1|TRBJ1-2|-|TRBV29-1
CSAGDRTNYGYTF
TGCAGCGCAGGGGACAGGACAAACTATGGCTACACCTTC
>TRBD1|TRBJ1-2|-|TRBV2
CASSEAQGAFRGYTF
TGTGCCAGCAGTGAAGCGCAGGGGGCGTTCCGTGGCTACACCTTC
>-|TRBJ2-5|-|TRBV7-2
CASSLETGRLGETQYF
TGTGCCAGCAGCTTAGAGACAGGGAGGTTGGGGGAGACCCAGTACTTC
>TRBD1|TRBJ1-5|-|TRBV30
CACTTRGSGNQPQHF
TGTGCCTGTACCACCAGGGGGAGCGGCAATCAGCCCCAGCATTTT
>-|TRBJ2-1|once|TRBV11-1
CASSAVGVTSHNEQFF
TGTGCCAGCAGCGCAGTTGGGGTGACTAGTCACAATGAGCAGTTCTTC
>TRBD2|TRBJ2-7|-|TRBV4-1
CASSQGPSAGGAYEQYF
TGCGCCAGCAGCCAAGGTCCCTCAGCGGGGGGGGCTTACGAGCAGTACTTC
>TRBD1|TRBJ2-7|-|TRBV5-6
CASSQGTGEDDEQYF
TGTGCCAGCAGCCAGGGGACAGGGGAGGATGACGAGCAGTACTTC
>TRBD1|TRBJ1-2|-|TRBV7-8
CASSRLGTVDNYGYTF
TGTGCCAGCAGCCGGCTCGGGACAGTTGATAACTATGGCTACACCTTC
>-|TRBJ2-3|-|TRBV25-1
CASSESEQGTFRTDTQYF
TGTGCCAGCAGTGAATCGGAACAGGGAACCTTCAGGACAGATACGCAGTATTTT
>TRBD2|TRBJ2-1|-|TRBV7-2
CASSPRRREGSYNEQFF
TGTGCCAGCAGCCCCCGGCGGCGGGAGGGCTCCTACAATGAGCAGTTCTTC
>-|TRBJ2-2|-|TRBV29-1
CSVETGLNTGELFF
TGCAGCGTCGAGACAGGCCTCAACACCGGGGAGCTGTTTTTT
>-|TRBJ2-5|-|TRBV30
CAWSGGGRETQYF
TGTGCCTGGAGTGGGGGCGGACGGGAGACCCAGTACTTC
>TRBD1|TRBJ1-3|few|TRBV18
CASSQAGQGGGNTIYF
TGTGCCAGCTCGCAGGCCGGACAGGGTGGTGGAAACACCATATATTTT
>TRBD2|TRBJ2-3|few|TRBV7-8
CASSRYGGSGGNTQYF
TGTGCCAGCAGCCGCTACGGTGGTAGCGGGGGCAATACGCAGTATTTT
>-|TRBJ2-3|-|TRBV5-1
CASSLALWGAMEAPDTQYF
TGCGCCAGCAGCTTGGCTCTTTGGGGGGCCATGGAGGCCCCAGATACGCAGTATTTT
>-|TRBJ1-4|-|TRBV30
CALETAQNEKLFF
TGTGCCTTGGAGACGGCACAGAATGAAAAACTGTTTTTT
>-|TRBJ1-1|-|TRBV4-3
CASSQERGRGNTEAFF
TGCGCCAGCAGCCAAGAACGTGGCAGGGGGAACACTGAAGCTTTCTTT
>-|TRBJ1-1|few|TRBV11-2
CASSLEVSPLMEAFF
TGTGCCAGCAGCTTAGAGGTTTCCCCCCTCATGGAAGCTTTCTTT
>-|TRBJ1-6|few|TRBV5-6
CASSLMDSPLHF
TGTGCCAGCAGCTTGATGGATTCACCCCTCCACTTT
>TRBD1|TRBJ2-7|few|TRBV7-2
CASSLAKRQGSYEQYF
TGTGCCAGCAGCTTAGCTAAACGACAGGGTTCCTACGAGCAGTACTTC
>-|TRBJ1-2|once|TRBV7-8
CASSSEGWGGYTF
TGTGCCAGCAGCTCCGAGGGTTGGGGCGGCTACACCTTC
>TRBD2|TRBJ2-1|-|TRBV19
CASRYLAGDNEQFF
TGTGCCAGTAGGTACCTAGCGGGGGACAATGAGCAGTTCTTC
>-|TRBJ1-5|-|TRBV30
CAWSAPTGLRANQPQHF
TGTGCCTGGAGTGCACCCACAGGGTTGCGTGCAAATCAGCCCCAGCATTTT
>TRBD1|TRBJ1-1|-|TRBV7-2
CASSYKGQGRNTEAFF
TGTGCCAGCAGCTATAAGGGACAGGGAAGGAACACTGAAGCTTTCTTT
>TRBD1|TRBJ1-2|-|TRBV18
CASSPGTVSGYTF
TGTGCCAGCTCACCCGGGACAGTTAGTGGCTACACCTTC